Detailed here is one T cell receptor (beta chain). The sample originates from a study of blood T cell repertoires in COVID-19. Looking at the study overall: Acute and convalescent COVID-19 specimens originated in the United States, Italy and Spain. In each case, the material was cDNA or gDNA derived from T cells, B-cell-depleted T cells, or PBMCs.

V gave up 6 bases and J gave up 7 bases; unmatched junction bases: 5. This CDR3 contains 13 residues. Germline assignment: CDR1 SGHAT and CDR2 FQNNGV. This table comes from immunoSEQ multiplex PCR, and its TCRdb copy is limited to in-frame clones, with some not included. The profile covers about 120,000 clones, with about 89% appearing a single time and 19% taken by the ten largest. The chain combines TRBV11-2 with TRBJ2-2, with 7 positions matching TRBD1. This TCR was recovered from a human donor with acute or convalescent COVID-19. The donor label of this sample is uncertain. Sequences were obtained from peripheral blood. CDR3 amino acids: CASRRGQNGELFF. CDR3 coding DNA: TGTGCCAGCAGAAGGGGACAGAACGGGGAGCTGTTTTTT.